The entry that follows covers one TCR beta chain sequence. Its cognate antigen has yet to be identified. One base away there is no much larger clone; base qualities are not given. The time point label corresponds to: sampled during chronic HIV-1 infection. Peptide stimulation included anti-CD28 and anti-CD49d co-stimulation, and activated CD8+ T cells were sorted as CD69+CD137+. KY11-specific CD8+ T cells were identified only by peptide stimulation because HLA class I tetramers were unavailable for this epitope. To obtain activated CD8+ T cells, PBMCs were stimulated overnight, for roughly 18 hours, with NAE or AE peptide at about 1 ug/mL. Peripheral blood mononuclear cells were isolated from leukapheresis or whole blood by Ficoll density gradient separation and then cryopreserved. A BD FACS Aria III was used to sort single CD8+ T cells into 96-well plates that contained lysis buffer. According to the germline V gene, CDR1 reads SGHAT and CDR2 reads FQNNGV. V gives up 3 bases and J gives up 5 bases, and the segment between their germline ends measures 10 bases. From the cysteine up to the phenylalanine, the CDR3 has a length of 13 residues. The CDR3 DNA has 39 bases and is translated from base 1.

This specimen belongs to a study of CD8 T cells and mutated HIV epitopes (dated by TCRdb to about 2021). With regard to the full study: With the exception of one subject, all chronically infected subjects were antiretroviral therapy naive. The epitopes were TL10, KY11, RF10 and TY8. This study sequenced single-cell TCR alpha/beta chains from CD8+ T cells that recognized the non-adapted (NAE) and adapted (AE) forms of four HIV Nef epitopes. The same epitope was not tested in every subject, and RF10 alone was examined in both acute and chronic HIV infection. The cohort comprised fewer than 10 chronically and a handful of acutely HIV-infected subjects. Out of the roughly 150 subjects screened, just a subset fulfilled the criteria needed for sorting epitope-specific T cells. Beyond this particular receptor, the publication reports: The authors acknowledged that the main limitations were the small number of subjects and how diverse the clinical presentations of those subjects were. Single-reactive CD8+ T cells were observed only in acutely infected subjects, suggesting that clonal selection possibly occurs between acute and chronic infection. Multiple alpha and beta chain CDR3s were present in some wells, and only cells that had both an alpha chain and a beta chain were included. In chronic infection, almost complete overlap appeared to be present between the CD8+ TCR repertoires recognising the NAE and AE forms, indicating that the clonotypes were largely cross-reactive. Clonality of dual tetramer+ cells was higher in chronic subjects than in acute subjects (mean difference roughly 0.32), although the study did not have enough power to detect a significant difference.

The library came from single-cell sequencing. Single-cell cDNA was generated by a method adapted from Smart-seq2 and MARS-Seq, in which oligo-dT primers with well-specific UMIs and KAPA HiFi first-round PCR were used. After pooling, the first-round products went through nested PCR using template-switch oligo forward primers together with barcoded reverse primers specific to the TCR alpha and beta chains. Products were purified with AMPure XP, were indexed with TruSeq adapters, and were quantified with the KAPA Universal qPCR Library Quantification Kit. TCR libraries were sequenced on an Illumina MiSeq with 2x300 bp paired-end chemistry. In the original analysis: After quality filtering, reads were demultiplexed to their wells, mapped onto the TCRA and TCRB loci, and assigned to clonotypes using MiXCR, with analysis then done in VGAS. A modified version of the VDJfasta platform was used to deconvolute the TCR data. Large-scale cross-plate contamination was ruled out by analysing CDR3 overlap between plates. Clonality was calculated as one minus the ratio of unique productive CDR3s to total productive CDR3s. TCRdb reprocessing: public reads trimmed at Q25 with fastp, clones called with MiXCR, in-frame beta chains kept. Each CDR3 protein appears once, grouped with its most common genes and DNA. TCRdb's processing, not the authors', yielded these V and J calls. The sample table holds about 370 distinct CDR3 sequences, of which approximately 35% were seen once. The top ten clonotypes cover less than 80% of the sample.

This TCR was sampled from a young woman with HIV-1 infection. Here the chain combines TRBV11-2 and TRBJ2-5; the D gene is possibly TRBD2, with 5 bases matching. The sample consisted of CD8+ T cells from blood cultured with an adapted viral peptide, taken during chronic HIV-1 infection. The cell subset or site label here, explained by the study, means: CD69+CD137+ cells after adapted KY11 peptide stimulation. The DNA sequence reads TGTGCCAGCAGCTTGTGGAGGCGGGAGACCCAGTACTTC. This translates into CASSLWRRETQYF.